Each of the 3 T cell receptor beta chains below was sequenced from the same sample in a study of beta chain features in type 1 diabetes. The isolated RNA, all of it, was reverse transcribed, so expressed TCRB transcripts were what got sequenced. Produced via immunoSEQ multiplex PCR; TCRdb's table is partial and in-frame only. The repertoire has tens of thousands of clones, 25% to 35% of them found once; the top ten carry 0.35% to 0.45%. Sample: stem cell memory CD4+ T cells from blood. The origin of the receptors is a woman younger than 30 in good health.

This clone was detected once. The V and J genes are TRBV5-1 and TRBJ2-2; 9 nucleotides agree with TRBD2. This CDR3 region has 17 residues. Germline values: CDR1 SGHRS, CDR2 YFSETQ. The V and J ends lost 0 bases and 0 bases, in that order; junction bases with no gene match: 3. The CDR3 DNA reads as TGCGCCAGCAGCTTGGCGGCTAGCGGGGCGAACACCGGGGAGCTGTTTTTT. Translating gives CASSLAASGANTGELFF.

This clone was found a few times. The chain combines TRBV5-4 with TRBJ2-1; 14 bases match TRBD2. The CDR3 totals 16 residues. Germline values: CDR1 SGHNT, CDR2 YYREEE (reference sequence). Trimming removed 6 bases from V and 0 bases from J; junction bases left unmatched: 2. CDR3 coding DNA: TGTGCCAGCAAGGGGACTAGCGGGAGCTCCTACAATGAGCAGTTCTTC. The encoded protein is CASKGTSGSSYNEQFF.

In its sample, this clone was seen many times. In the same sample, other DNA sequences code for this CDR3. The rearrangement joins TRBV29-1 to TRBJ1-1; the D gene is possibly TRBD1 (5 bases). Trimming removed 4 bases from V and 5 bases from J, with 8 bases in between. This CDR3 comprises 11 residues. CDR1 and CDR2 (germline): SQVTM, ANQGSEA. For the CDR3, the DNA is TGCAGCGTTGTGGGGGGGACTGAAGCTTTCTTT. Encoded protein: CSVVGGTEAFF.